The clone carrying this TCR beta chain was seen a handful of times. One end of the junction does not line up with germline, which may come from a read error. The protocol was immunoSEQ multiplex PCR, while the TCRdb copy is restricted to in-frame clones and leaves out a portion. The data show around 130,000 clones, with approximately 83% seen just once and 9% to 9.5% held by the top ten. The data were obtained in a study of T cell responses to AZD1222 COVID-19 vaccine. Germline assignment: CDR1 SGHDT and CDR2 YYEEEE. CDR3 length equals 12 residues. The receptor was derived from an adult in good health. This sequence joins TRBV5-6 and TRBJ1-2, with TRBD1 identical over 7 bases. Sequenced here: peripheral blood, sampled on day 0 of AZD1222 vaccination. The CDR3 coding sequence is TGTGCCAGCAGCTTGAGTCGACAGGGCAGGAACTTC. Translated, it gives CASSLSRQGRNF.